This T cell receptor (beta chain) was captured by sequencing in a study of cytomegalovirus exposure and HLA in healthy donors. Study context: The roughly 130 validation repertoires used the same platform as the 666 first-cohort repertoires, a later analysis reported. Study outcomes and limitations: The authors listed 150 to 200 TCR beta chains as cytomegalovirus-associated. Both high specificity and high sensitivity reportedly marked the classifier's diagnosis of cytomegalovirus status.

Sequenced by immunoSEQ multiplex PCR; TCRdb stores in-frame clones only, minus some. The data show 150,000 to 180,000 clones, approximately 86% seen once. The study drew the donors from its roughly 130-subject validation cohort, separate from the roughly 700-subject first cohort. A note on this clone: Its cognate antigen is unknown.

Unmatched junction bases numbered 20, after V lost 5 bases and J lost 5 bases. CDR3 length: 20 residues. Germline-derived CDR1 and CDR2 are SGHVS and FNYEAQ. The V gene is TRBV7-6, the J gene TRBJ1-6, with 8 bases identical to TRBD1. This receptor was taken from a human donor in good health. The specimen was PBMCs. The CDR3 nucleotides read TGTGCCAGCAGCCCCCGCGTCCCGGACAGGGCGATTCTTAATAATTCACCCCTCCACTTT. This encodes CASSPRVPDRAILNNSPLHF.